Sequencing of this T cell receptor beta chain was carried out in a study of blood T cell repertoires in COVID-19. The overall study: Some COVID-19 samples were acute and others convalescent; all came from the United States, Italy and Spain. Nucleic acid was either cDNA or gDNA, and it came from T cells, B-cell-depleted T cells, or PBMCs.

Participants, about 18 to 90 years old, spanned 25 or so US areas. Sequenced by immunoSEQ multiplex PCR; TCRdb stores in-frame clones only, minus some. The repertoire holds roughly 160,000 clones, with over 70% as singletons. This clone occurred once. V dropped 10 bases and J dropped 7 bases, with 19 bases sitting between them. CDR3 size: 13 residues. Germline assignment: CDR1 MNHEY and CDR2 SMNVEV (reference sequence). The sequence was obtained from a woman aged 55 to 70 who had recovered from COVID-19. V gene TRBV27 combines with J gene TRBJ1-2; D is perhaps TRBD1 (5 bases). Sequencing input: PBMCs or T cells enriched from blood (not recorded which). CDR3 sequence (DNA): TGTGCCACCCGATACGGGGGGGGAGGTGGCTACACCTTC. Its protein is CATRYGGGGGYTF.